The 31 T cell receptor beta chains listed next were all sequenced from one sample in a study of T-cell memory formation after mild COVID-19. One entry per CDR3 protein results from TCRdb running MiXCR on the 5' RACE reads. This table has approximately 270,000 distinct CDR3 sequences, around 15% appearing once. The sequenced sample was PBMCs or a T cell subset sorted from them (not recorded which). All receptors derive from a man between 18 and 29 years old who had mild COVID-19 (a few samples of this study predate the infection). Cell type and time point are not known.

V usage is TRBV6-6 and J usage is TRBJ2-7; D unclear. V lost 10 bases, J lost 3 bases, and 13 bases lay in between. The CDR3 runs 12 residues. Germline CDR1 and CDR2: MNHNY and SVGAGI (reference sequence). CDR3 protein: CATYDGIYEQYV. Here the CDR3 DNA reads TGTGCCACCTACGACGGAATCTACGAGCAGTACGTC.

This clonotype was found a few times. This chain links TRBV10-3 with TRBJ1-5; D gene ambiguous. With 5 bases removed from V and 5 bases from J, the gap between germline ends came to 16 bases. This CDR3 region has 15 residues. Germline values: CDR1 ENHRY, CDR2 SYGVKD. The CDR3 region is CAISLSSRRDQPQHF. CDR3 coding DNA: TGTGCCATCAGTCTATCCAGCAGGCGAGATCAGCCCCAGCATTTT.

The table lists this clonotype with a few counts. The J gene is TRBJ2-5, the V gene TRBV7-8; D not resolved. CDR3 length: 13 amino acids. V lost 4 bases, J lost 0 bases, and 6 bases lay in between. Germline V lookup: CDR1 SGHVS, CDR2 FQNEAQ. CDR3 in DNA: TGTGCCAGCAGCTCCCAGTACCAAGAGACCCAGTACTTC. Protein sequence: CASSSQYQETQYF.

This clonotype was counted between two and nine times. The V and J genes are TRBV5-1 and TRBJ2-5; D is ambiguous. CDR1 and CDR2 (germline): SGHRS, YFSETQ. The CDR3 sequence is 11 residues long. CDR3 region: CAGSLKKTQYF. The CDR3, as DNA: TGCGCGGGTAGTTTAAAGAAGACCCAGTACTTC.

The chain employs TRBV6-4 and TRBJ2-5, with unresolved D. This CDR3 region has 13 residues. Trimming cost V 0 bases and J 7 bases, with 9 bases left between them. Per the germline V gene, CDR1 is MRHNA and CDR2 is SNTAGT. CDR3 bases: TGTGCCAGCAGTGACTCCCCCCGAGGGACCCAGTACTTC. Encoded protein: CASSDSPRGTQYF.

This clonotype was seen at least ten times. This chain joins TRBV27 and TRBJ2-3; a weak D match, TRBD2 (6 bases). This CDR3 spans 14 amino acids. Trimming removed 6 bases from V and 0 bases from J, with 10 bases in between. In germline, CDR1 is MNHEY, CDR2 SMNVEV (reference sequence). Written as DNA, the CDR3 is TGTGCCAGCAGATTAGCGGATAGCACAGATACGCAGTATTTT. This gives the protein CASRLADSTDTQYF.

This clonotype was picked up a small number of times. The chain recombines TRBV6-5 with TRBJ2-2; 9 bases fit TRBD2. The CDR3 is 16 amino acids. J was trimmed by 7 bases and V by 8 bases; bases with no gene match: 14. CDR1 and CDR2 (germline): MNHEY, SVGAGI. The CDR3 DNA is TGTGCCAGCGGATCTCCTAGCGGGGAAGTCTACGGGGAGCTGTTTTTT. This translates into CASGSPSGEVYGELFF.

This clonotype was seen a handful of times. The CDR3 nucleotides are TGTGCCAGCAGGAAGGGTCTATTTGAGCAGTTCTTC. Amino acids: CASRKGLFEQFF. The chain has TRBV27 and TRBJ2-1; D unclear. This CDR3 has 12 residues. CDR1 and CDR2 (germline): MNHEY, SMNVEV (reference sequence). Between the trimmed V and J ends, which lost 6 bases and 9 bases, there was a span of 12 bases.

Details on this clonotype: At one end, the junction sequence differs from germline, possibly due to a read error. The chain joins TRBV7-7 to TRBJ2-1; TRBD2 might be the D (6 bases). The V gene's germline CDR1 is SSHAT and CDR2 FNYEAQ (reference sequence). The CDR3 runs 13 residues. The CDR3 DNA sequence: TGTGCTAGCAGCTTAGCGGCGGGCGATGAGCAGTTCTTC. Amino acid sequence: CASSLAAGDEQFF.

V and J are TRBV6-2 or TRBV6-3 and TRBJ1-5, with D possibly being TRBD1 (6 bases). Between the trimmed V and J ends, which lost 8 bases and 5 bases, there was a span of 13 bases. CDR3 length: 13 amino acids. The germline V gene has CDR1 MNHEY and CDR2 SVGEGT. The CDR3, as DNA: TGTGCCAGCGGAAACACAGGGTATCAGCCCCAGCATTTT. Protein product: CASGNTGYQPQHF.

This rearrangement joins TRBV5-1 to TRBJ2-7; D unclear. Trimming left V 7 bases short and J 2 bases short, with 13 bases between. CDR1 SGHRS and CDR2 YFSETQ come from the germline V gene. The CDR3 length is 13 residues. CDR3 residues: CASGPTRTYEQYV. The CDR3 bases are TGCGCCAGCGGCCCCACCAGAACCTACGAGCAGTACGTC.

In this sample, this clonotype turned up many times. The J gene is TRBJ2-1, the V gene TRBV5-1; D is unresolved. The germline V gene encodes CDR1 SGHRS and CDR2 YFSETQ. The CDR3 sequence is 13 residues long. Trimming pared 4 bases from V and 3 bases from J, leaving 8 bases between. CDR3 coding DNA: TGCGCCAGCAGCCGGCCGGGCTACAATGAGCAGTTCTTC. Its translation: CASSRPGYNEQFF.

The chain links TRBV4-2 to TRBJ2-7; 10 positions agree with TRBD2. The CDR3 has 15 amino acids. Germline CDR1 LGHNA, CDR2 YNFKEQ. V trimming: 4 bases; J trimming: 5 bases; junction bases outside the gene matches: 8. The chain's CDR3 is CASSLSGGEGDEQYF. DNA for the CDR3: TGTGCCAGCAGCCTCAGCGGGGGGGAGGGAGACGAGCAGTACTTC.

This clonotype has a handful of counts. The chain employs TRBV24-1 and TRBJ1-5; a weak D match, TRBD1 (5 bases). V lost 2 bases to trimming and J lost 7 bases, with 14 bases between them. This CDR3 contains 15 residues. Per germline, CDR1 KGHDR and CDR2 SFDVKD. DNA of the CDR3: TGTGCCACCAGTGATTCAACCAGGGCCACACAGCCCCAGCATTTT. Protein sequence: CATSDSTRATQPQHF.

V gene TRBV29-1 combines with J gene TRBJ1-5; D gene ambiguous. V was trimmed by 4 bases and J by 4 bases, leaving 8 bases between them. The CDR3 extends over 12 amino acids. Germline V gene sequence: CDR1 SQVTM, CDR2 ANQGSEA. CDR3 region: CSVVNVNQPQHF. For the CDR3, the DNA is TGCAGCGTTGTAAACGTTAATCAGCCCCAGCATTTT.

CDR3 sequence: CASGPTGVSLNEQYV. The CDR3 DNA follows: TGTGCTAGTGGTCCCACAGGGGTTAGTCTTAACGAGCAGTACGTC. V usage is TRBV12-5 and J usage is TRBJ2-7; 7 nucleotides align to TRBD1. CDR3 length: 15 amino acids. V was pared by 5 bases and J by 5 bases, with 12 bases of the junction left unmatched. Germline CDR1 is LGHNT and CDR2 is FRNRAP.

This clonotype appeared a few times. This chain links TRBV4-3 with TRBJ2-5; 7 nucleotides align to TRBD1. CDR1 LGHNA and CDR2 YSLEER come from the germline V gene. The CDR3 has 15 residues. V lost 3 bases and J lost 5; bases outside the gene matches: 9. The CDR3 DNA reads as TGCGCCAGCAGCCAGACAGGGTCCTCCGGGGAGACCCAGTACTTC. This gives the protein CASSQTGSSGETQYF.

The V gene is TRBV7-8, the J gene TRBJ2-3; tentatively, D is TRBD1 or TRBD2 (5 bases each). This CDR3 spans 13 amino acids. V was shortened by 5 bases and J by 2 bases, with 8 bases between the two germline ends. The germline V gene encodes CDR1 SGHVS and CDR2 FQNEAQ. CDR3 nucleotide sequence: TGTGCCAGCAGCGGGGACCCCACAGATACGCAGTATTTT. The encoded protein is CASSGDPTDTQYF. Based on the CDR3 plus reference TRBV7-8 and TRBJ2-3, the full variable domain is GAGVSQSPRYKVAKRGQDVALRCDPISGHVSLFWYQQALGQGPEFLTYFQNEAQLDKSGLPSDRFFAERPEGSVSTLKIQRTQQEDSAVYLCASSGDPTDTQYFGPGTRLTVL.

The CDR3 DNA is TGCAGTGCTAGAGACCTTCCGACAGGGGGTGAATATGGCTACACCTTC. As protein: CSARDLPTGGEYGYTF. The rearrangement links TRBV20-1 to TRBJ1-2, with 9 nucleotides matching TRBD1. This CDR3 region has 16 residues. V was clipped by 0 bases and J by 5 bases; unmatched bases: 10. Per the germline V gene, CDR1 is DFQATT and CDR2 is SNEGSKA (reference sequence).

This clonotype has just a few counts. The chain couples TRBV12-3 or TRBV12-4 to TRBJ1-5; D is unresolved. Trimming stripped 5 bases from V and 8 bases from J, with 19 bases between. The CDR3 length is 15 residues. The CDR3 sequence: CASSRRSAQYEPQHF. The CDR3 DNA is TGTGCCAGCAGTCGCCGGTCGGCCCAGTACGAGCCCCAGCATTTT.

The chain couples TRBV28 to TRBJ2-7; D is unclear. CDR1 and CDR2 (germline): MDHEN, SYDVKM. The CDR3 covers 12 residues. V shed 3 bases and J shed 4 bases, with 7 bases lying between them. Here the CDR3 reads CASSLPGYEQYV. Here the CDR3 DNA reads TGTGCCAGCAGTTTGCCCGGTTACGAGCAGTACGTC.

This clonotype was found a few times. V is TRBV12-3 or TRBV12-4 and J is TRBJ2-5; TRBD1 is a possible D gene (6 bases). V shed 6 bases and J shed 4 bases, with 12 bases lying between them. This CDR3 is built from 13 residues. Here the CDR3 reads CASREQGGETQYF. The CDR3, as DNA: TGTGCCAGCAGGGAACAGGGTGGAGAGACCCAGTACTTC.

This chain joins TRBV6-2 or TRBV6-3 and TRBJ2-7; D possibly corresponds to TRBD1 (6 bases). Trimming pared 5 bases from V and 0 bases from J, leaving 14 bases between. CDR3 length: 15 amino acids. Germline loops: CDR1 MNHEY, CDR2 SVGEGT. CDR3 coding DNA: TGTGCCAGCAGTAAAGGTTCGGACAGCTCCTACGAGCAGTACGTC. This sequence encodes CASSKGSDSSYEQYV.

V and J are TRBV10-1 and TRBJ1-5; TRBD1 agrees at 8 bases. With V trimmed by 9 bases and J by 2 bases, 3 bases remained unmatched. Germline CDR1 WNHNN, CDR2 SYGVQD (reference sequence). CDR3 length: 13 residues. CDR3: CARDRDGNQPQHF. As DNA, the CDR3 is TGCGCCAGGGACAGGGACGGCAATCAGCCCCAGCATTTT.

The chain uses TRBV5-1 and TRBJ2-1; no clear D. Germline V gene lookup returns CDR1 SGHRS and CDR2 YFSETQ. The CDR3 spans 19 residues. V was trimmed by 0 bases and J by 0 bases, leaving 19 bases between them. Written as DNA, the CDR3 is TGCGCCAGCAGCTTGGCCACTTTAACAAGGCTGAGCTCCTACAATGAGCAGTTCTTC. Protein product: CASSLATLTRLSSYNEQFF.

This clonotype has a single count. CDR3 in DNA: TGTGCCAGTACCCAGGGGACAGGGGGACAGCCCCAGCATTTT. Translating gives CASTQGTGGQPQHF. The chain carries TRBV19 and TRBJ1-5, with 11 positions matching TRBD1. Germline V CDR1 and CDR2: LNHDA, SQIVND (reference sequence). Trimming took 7 bases from V and 7 from J; bases not matched to a gene: 6. This CDR3 spans 14 amino acids. Together with reference TRBV19 and TRBJ1-5, the CDR3 gives the full variable domain: DGGITQSPKYLFRKEGQNVTLSCEQNLNHDAMYWYRQDPGQGLRLIYYSQIVNDFQKGDIAEGYSVSREKKESFPLTVTSAQKNPTAFYLCASTQGTGGQPQHFGDGTRLSIL.

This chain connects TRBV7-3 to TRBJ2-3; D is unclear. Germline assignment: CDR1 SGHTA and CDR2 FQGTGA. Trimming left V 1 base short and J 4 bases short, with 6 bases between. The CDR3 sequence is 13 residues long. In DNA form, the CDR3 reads TGTGCCAGCAGCTTAAGCGTGTCAGATACGCAGTATTTT. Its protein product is CASSLSVSDTQYF.

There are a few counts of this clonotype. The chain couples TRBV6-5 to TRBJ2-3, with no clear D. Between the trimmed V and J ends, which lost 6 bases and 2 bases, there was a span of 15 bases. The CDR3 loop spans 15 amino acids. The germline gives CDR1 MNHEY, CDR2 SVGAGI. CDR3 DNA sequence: TGTGCCAGCAGCAGAAAGGGCGGCACCACAGATACGCAGTATTTT. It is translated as CASSRKGGTTDTQYF.

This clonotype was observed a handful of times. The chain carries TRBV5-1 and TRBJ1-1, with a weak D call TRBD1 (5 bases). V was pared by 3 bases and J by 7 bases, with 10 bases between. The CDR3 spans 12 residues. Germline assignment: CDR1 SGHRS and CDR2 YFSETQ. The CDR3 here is CASSSGHLEAFF. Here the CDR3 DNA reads TGCGCCAGCAGCTCCGGACACCTTGAAGCTTTCTTT.

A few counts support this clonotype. The CDR3 nucleotides read TGTGCCAGCAGCCCCGGGACAGGCGCAATTTTCTACACCTTC. This encodes CASSPGTGAIFYTF. The chain joins TRBV6-2 or TRBV6-3 to TRBJ1-2; 8 bases are a match to TRBD1. The CDR3 spans 14 residues. The germline V gene has CDR1 MNHEY and CDR2 SVGEGT. The V segment lost 6 bases and the J segment 10 bases; nucleotides outside the gene matches: 13.

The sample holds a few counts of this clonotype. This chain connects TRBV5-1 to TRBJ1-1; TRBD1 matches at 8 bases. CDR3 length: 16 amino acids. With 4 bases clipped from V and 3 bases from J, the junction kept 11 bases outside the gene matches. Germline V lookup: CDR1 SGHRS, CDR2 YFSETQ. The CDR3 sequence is CASSPGQGARDTEAFF. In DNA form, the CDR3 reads TGCGCCAGCAGCCCCGGGCAGGGGGCGCGGGACACTGAAGCTTTCTTT.